Below, 13 T cell receptor beta chains from the same sample are listed, as sequenced in a study of CD8 T cells in ankylosing spondylitis. TCRdb re-analysed the 5' RACE reads in MiXCR, keeping a single row per CDR3 protein. The table includes just under 95,000 distinct CDR3 sequences, about 8.1% detected once. Source material: blood, either unsorted or a sorted T cell fraction (not recorded which). These receptors came from a male donor with ankylosing spondylitis or in good health (not recorded which).

In its sample, this clonotype was seen many times. The chain combines TRBV9 with TRBJ1-5, with 9 bases matching TRBD1. CDR1 is SGDLS and CDR2 is YYNGEE in the germline V gene. This CDR3 has 15 amino acids. Trimming at V came to 3 bases and at J to 1 base, leaving 2 bases not matched to a gene. CDR3 in DNA: TGTGCCAGCAGCGCCGGGACAGGGAGCAATCAGCCCCAGCATTTT. Protein product: CASSAGTGSNQPQHF. The full variable domain, rest sourced from reference TRBV9 and TRBJ1-5, is DSGVTQTPKHLITATGQRVTLRCSPRSGDLSVYWYQQSLDQGLQFLIQYYNGEERAKGNILERFSAQQFPDLHSELNLSSLELGDSALYFCASSAGTGSNQPQHFGDGTRLSIL.

V and J are TRBV28 and TRBJ2-3; 11 bases match TRBD2. With 4 bases clipped from V and 2 bases from J, the junction kept 11 bases outside the gene matches. The CDR3 spans 18 residues. Germline V gives CDR1 MDHEN, CDR2 SYDVKM. The CDR3 DNA reads TGTGCCAGCAGTTATTATGCGATAGCGGGGGGGGTCACAGATACGCAGTATTTT. Amino acid sequence: CASSYYAIAGGVTDTQYF.

The chain joins TRBV21-1 to TRBJ2-5; no check of the table's D call, TRBD1, against the DNA was made. TRBV21-1 is reported as a pseudogene. This CDR3 comprises 17 residues. The CDR3 is CASSKKGKGREGETQYF. The CDR3 bases are TGTGCCAGCAGCAAAAAAGGGAAAGGAAGGGAAGGGGAGACCCAGTACTTC.

This clonotype was counted at least ten times. The chain recombines TRBV28 with TRBJ1-5; D perhaps matches TRBD1 (5 bases). V dropped 6 bases and J dropped 4 bases, with 10 bases sitting between them. The CDR3 length is 13 residues. Germline CDR1 reads MDHEN; CDR2 reads SYDVKM. The CDR3 DNA reads as TGTGCCAGCAGGACAGCGGGAAATCAGCCCCAGCATTTT. Its translation: CASRTAGNQPQHF.

This clonotype was observed at least ten times. This sequence joins TRBV6-5 and TRBJ2-1, with D perhaps TRBD2 (5 bases). Trimming pared 0 bases from V and 5 bases from J, leaving 14 bases between. Germline CDR1 is MNHEY and CDR2 is SVGAGI. The CDR3 is 16 residues long. The CDR3: CASSYSIRGPNNEQFF. DNA for the CDR3: TGTGCCAGCAGTTACTCGATTCGAGGGCCGAACAATGAGCAGTTCTTC.

This clonotype appeared many times. The rearrangement links TRBV7-2 to TRBJ2-1; TRBD2 aligns across 14 bases. The V gene end was trimmed by 5 bases and the J gene end by 2 bases; junction bases not matched to a gene: 5. This CDR3 region has 17 residues. From germline, CDR1 is SGHTA and CDR2 FQGNSA. The CDR3 spells CASSKRLAGGPYNEQFF. The CDR3 nucleotides read TGTGCCAGCAGCAAAAGACTAGCGGGGGGGCCCTACAATGAGCAGTTCTTC. The full variable domain, in which reference TRBV7-2 and TRBJ2-1 provide the parts outside the CDR3, is GAGVSQSPSNKVTEKGKDVELRCDPISGHTALYWYRQSLGQGLEFLIYFQGNSAPDKSGLPSDRFSAERTGGSVSTLTIQRTQQEDSAVYLCASSKRLAGGPYNEQFFGPGTRLTVL.

At least ten counts were recorded for this clonotype. The rearrangement joins TRBV2 to TRBJ2-1; a weak D match, TRBD2 (7 bases). The V gene's germline CDR1 is SNHLY and CDR2 FYNNEI. CDR3 length: 18 amino acids. The germline V and J ends were trimmed by 1 base and 2 bases, with 18 bases remaining between them. Here the CDR3 reads CASSEEGGGQGPYNEQFF. The CDR3 bases are TGTGCCAGCAGTGAAGAAGGGGGGGGCCAGGGACCCTACAATGAGCAGTTCTTC.

There are many counts of this clonotype. CDR3 in amino acids: CAWRIGQGDSPLHF. CDR3 coding DNA: TGTGCCTGGAGAATTGGACAGGGTGATTCACCCCTCCACTTT. The rearrangement links TRBV30 to TRBJ1-6, with 8 bases lining up with TRBD1. CDR1 is GTSNPN and CDR2 is SVGIG in the germline V gene (reference sequence). The CDR3 is 14 residues long. Trimming removed 3 bases from V and 8 bases from J; junction bases left unmatched: 6.

This clonotype was found many times. This chain links TRBV20-1 with TRBJ2-1; D perhaps matches TRBD1 (5 bases). V lost 2 bases and J 0 bases, leaving 11 bases between the germline ends. The CDR3 has 15 amino acids. The germline V gene encodes CDR1 DFQATT and CDR2 SNEGSKA (reference sequence). DNA for the CDR3: TGCAGTGCTAGAAGGGGTCAGTCCTCCTACAATGAGCAGTTCTTC. It specifies CSARRGQSSYNEQFF.

This clonotype was seen many times. The chain uses TRBV20-1 and TRBJ2-3, with D tentatively TRBD2 (5 bases). The CDR3 is made up of 16 amino acids. Trimming cost V 3 bases and J 1 base, with 17 bases left between them. Germline loops: CDR1 DFQATT, CDR2 SNEGSKA (reference sequence). The CDR3 is CSASDGGRGGTDTQYF. CDR3 sequence (DNA): TGCAGTGCTAGTGATGGAGGCCGGGGAGGCACAGATACGCAGTATTTT.

The rearrangement links TRBV7-9 to TRBJ2-1; TRBD1 aligns across 8 bases. This CDR3 contains 15 residues. Trimming at V came to 6 bases and at J to 2 bases, leaving 6 bases not matched to a gene. Germline CDR1 and CDR2: SEHNR and FQNEAQ (reference sequence). CDR3 bases: TGTGCCAGCAGAGAGGCGGGACAGGCCTACAATGAGCAGTTCTTC. This gives the protein CASREAGQAYNEQFF.

As for this clonotype: A much larger clone differs by one base, so this may be a read error. The V and J genes are TRBV5-4 and TRBJ2-5; tentative D call: TRBD1 (5 bases). The germline V gene encodes CDR1 SGHNT and CDR2 YYREEE (reference sequence). The CDR3 is 13 amino acids. CDR3 sequence (DNA): TGTACCAGCAGCATGAGCAGGGAAGAGACCCAGTACTTC. Encoded protein: CTSSMSREETQYF. Full variable domain (rest looked up from reference TRBV5-4 and TRBJ2-5): ETGVTQSPTHLIKTRGQQVTLRCSSQSGHNTVSWYQQALGQGPQFIFQYYREEENGRGNFPPRFSGLQFPNYSSELNVNALELDDSALYLCTSSMSREETQYFGPGTRLLVL.

Ten or more counts support this clonotype. The chain couples TRBV28 to TRBJ2-3; TRBD1 agrees at 7 bases. This CDR3 is built from 15 residues. Germline V gives CDR1 MDHEN, CDR2 SYDVKM. The ends lost 7 bases at V and 3 bases at J; junction bases unmatched: 10. The CDR3 sequence is CASTVTGIRTDTQYF. The CDR3 DNA follows: TGTGCCAGCACCGTGACAGGGATAAGGACAGATACGCAGTATTTT.